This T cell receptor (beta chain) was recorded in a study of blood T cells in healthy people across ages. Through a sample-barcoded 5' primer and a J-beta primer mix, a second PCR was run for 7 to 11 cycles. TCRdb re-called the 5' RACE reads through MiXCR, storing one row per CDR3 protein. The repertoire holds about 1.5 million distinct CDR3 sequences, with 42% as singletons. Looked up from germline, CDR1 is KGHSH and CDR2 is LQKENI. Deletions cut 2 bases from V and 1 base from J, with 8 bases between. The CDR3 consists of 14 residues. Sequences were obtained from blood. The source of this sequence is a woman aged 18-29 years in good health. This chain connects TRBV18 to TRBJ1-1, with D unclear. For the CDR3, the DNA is TGTGCCAGCTCACCAAAGAGACAGAACACTGAAGCTTTCTTT. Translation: CASSPKRQNTEAFF.